This T cell receptor beta chain was documented in a study of blood T cell repertoires in COVID-19. Study details: Samples of COVID-19 (acute and convalescent) were obtained from the United States, Italy and Spain. PBMCs, B-cell-depleted T cells, or T cells provided the cDNA or gDNA that made up the material.

Method: immunoSEQ multiplex PCR; TCRdb's copy keeps in-frame clones and lacks some. The profile shows 200,000 to 250,000 clones, 70% to 85% of them singletons. The junction had 8 bases not matched to a gene; V was cut back by 6 bases and J by 4 bases. Germline CDR1 reads LNHDA; CDR2 reads SQIVND (reference sequence). The CDR3 runs to 18 residues. The clonotype comes from a man aged 50-60 years with active or convalescent COVID-19. Sample: peripheral blood. This rearrangement joins TRBV19 to TRBJ2-2, with 16 nucleotides matching TRBD2. CDR3 sequence: CASRTGTSGGAGTGELFF. CDR3 DNA: TGTGCCAGTAGAACCGGGACTAGCGGGGGGGCTGGCACCGGGGAGCTGTTTTTT. The full variable domain, completed using reference TRBV19 and TRBJ2-2, is DGGITQSPKYLFRKEGQNVTLSCEQNLNHDAMYWYRQDPGQGLRLIYYSQIVNDFQKGDIAEGYSVSREKKESFPLTVTSAQKNPTAFYLCASRTGTSGGAGTGELFFGEGSRLTVL.